This T cell receptor (beta chain) appears in the sequencing data of a study of T cell responses to AZD1222 COVID-19 vaccine. For this clone: The antigen is undetermined.

General observations from the study: Reports indicate that nearly half of spike-specific TCRs are directed at unmutated variant regions. When two AZD1222 doses had been given, Spike-specific TCR breadth and depth rose. Baseline serology detected seropositivity in only a handful of AZD1222 recipients.

Germline CDR1 LNHDA, CDR2 SQIVND (reference sequence). CDR3 length: 15 residues. Trimming pared 0 bases from V and 4 bases from J, leaving 10 bases between. Clones were sequenced by immunoSEQ multiplex PCR, and TCRdb holds only the in-frame ones, with some missing. The sample has some 120,000 clones, roughly 89% seen once. The chain carries TRBV19 and TRBJ1-5; D is uncertain. Sequences were derived from peripheral blood, sampled on day 0 of AZD1222 vaccination. This sequence was found in an adult in good health. The CDR3 DNA reads as TGTGCCAGTAGTATAGAGCCTCCAGCTAATCAGCCCCAGCATTTT. This encodes CASSIEPPANQPQHF.